This T cell receptor beta chain derives from a study of vaccination and CD4 T cells after COVID-19. Whole-study results and caveats: Post-vaccination, and not before, a median about 90% of reactive clones appeared in convalescent patients.

Treatment here: roughly 11-day PBMC culture with coronavirus spike peptide pools or control peptides (ViraFEST assay). Cultured CD4+ T cells had their DNA profiled by the Oncomine TCR Beta short-read assay. Via MiXCR, TCRdb re-called the PCR reads, giving one row per CDR3 protein. The repertoire holds fewer than 12,000 distinct CDR3 sequences, with 22% as singletons. This CDR3 has 16 residues. Germline-derived CDR1 and CDR2 are MNHEY and SMNVEV (reference sequence). V gave up 6 bases and J gave up 2 bases, with 17 bases separating them. Comment on this clonotype: Antigen unknown.

The chain links TRBV27 to TRBJ1-3; TRBD1 might be the D (5 bases). The specimen was CD4+ T cells from blood, cultured in vitro, collected after SARS-CoV-2 vaccination. The origin of this receptor is a human donor who had recovered from COVID-19. The CDR3 loop reads CASRPGSLNPGNTIYF. For the CDR3, the DNA is TGTGCCAGCAGGCCAGGGAGCCTAAATCCTGGAAACACCATATATTTT.